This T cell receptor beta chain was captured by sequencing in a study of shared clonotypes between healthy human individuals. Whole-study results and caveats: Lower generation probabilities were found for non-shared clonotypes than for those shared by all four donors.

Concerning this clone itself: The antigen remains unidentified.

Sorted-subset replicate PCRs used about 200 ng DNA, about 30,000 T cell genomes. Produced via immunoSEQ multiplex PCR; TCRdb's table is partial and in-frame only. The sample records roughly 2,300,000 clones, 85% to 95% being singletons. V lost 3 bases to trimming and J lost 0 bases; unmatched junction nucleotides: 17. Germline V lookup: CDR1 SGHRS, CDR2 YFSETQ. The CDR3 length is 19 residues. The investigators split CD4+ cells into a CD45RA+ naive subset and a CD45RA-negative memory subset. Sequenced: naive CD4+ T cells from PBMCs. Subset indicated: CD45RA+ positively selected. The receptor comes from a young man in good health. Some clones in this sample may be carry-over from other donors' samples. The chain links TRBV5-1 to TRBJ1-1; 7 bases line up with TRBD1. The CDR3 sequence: CASSYGRGQQFLMNTEAFF. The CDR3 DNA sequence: TGCGCCAGCAGCTACGGTCGGGGACAGCAGTTCCTAATGAACACTGAAGCTTTCTTT. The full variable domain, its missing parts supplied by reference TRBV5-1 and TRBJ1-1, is KAGVTQTPRYLIKTRGQQVTLSCSPISGHRSVSWYQQTPGQGLQFLFEYFSETQRNKGNFPGRFSGRQFSNSRSEMNVSTLELGDSALYLCASSYGRGQQFLMNTEAFFGQGTRLTVV.